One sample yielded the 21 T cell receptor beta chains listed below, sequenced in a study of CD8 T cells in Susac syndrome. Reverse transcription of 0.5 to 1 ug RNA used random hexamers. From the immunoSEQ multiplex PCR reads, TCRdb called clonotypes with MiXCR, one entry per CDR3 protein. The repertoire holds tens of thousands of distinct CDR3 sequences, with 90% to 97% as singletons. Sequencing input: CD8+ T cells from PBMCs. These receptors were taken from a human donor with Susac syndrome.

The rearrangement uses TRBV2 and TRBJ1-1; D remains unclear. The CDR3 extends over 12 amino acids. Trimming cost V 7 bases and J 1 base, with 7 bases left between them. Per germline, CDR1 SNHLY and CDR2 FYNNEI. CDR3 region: CASTSPNTEAFF. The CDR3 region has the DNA TGTGCCAGCACATCTCCGAACACTGAAGCTTTCTTT.

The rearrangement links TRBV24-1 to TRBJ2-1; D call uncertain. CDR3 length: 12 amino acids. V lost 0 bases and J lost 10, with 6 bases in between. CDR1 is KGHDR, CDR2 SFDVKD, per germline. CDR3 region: CATSDLSPEQFF. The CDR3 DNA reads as TGTGCCACCAGTGATTTGTCGCCCGAGCAGTTCTTC.

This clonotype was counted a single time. CDR3 protein: CATGFYPGELFF. CDR3 in DNA: TGTGCCACCGGGTTTTACCCCGGGGAGCTGTTTTTT. The rearrangement joins TRBV5-6 to TRBJ2-2; D ambiguous. CDR1 is SGHDT, CDR2 YYEEEE, per germline. Deletions cut 9 bases from V and 6 bases from J, with 12 bases between. This CDR3 contains 12 residues.

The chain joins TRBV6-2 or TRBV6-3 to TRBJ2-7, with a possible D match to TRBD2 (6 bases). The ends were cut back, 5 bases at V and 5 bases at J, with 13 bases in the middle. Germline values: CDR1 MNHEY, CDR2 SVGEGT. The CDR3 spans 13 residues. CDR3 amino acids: CASSVGRGNEQYF. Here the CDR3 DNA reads TGTGCCAGCAGTGTCGGGAGAGGTAACGAGCAGTACTTC.

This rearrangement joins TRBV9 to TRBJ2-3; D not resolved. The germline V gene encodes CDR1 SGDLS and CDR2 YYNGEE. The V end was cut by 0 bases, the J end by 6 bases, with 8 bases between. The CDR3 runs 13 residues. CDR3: CASSVGTADTQYF. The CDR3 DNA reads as TGTGCCAGCAGCGTAGGTACGGCGGATACGCAGTATTTT.

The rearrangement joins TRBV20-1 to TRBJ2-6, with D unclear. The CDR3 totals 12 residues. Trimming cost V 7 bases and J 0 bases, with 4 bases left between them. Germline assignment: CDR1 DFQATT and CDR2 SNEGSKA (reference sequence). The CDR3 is CSGYSGANVLTF. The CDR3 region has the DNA TGCAGTGGGTACTCTGGGGCCAACGTCCTGACTTTC.

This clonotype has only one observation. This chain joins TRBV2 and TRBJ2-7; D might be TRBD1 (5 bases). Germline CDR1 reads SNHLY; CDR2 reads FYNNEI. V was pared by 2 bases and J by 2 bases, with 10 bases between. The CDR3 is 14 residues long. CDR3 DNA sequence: TGTGCCAGCAGTGAATTTAGGGGCCCCTACGAGCAGTACGTC. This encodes CASSEFRGPYEQYV.

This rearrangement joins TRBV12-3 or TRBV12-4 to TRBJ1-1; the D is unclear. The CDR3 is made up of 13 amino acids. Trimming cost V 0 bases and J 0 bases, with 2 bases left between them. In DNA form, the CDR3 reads TGTGCCAGCAGTTTAGCCATGAACACTGAAGCTTTCTTT. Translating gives CASSLAMNTEAFF.

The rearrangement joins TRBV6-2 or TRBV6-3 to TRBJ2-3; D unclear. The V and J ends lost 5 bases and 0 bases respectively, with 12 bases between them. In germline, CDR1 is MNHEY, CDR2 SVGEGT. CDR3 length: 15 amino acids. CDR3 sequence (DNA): TGTGCCAGCAGTCGATCGGGCGCGAGCACAGATACGCAGTATTTT. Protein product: CASSRSGASTDTQYF.

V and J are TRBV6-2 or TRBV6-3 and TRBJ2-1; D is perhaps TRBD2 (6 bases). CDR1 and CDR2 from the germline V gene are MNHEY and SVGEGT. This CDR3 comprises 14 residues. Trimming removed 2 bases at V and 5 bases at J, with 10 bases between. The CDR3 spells CASSYAAGNNEQFF. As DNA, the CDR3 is TGTGCCAGCAGTTACGCGGCGGGGAACAATGAGCAGTTCTTC.

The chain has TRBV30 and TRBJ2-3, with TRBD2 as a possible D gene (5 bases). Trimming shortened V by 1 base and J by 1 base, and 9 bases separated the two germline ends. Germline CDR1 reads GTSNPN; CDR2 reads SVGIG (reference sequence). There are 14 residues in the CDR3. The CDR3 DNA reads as TGTGCCTGGAGTGGGGGAGCGGGCACAGATACGCAGTATTTT. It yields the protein CAWSGGAGTDTQYF. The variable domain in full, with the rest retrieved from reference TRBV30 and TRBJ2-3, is SQTIHQWPATLVQPVGSPLSLECTVEGTSNPNLYWYRQAAGRGLQLLFYSVGIGQISSEVPQNLSASRPQDRQFILSSKKLLLSDSGFYLCAWSGGAGTDTQYFGPGTRLTVL.

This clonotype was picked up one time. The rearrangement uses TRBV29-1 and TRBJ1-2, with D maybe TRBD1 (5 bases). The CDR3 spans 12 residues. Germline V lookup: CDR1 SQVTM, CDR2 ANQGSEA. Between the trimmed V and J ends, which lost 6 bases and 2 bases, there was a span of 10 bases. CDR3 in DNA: TGCAGCGTGATGACAGACAACTATGGCTACACCTTC. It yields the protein CSVMTDNYGYTF.

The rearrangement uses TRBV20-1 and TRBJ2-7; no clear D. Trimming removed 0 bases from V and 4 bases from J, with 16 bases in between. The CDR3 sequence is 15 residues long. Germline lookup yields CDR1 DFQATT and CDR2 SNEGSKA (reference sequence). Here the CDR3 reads CSARDRTPKVYEQYF. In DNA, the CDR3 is TGCAGTGCTAGAGATAGGACCCCCAAGGTTTACGAGCAGTACTTC.

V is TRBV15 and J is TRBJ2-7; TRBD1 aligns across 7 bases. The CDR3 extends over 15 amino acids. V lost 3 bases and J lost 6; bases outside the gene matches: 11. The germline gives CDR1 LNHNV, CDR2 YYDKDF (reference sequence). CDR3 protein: CATSSQPDRAAEQYF. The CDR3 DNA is TGTGCCACCAGCAGTCAACCCGACAGGGCAGCCGAGCAGTACTTC.

The CDR3 region is CATFRTGSSYEQYF. For the CDR3, the DNA is TGTGCCACTTTCCGGACGGGAAGCTCCTACGAGCAGTACTTC. This sequence joins TRBV28 and TRBJ2-7, with TRBD2 as a possible D gene (5 bases). The CDR3 length is 14 residues. The germline CDR1 and CDR2 sequences are MDHEN and SYDVKM. The V and J ends lost 10 bases and 0 bases respectively, with 16 bases between them.

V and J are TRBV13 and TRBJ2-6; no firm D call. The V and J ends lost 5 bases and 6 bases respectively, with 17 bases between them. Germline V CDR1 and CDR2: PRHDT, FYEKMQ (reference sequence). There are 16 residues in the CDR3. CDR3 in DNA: TGTGCCAGCAGCCTGTCCTCACGGAACGAGGCCAACGTCCTGACTTTC. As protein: CASSLSSRNEANVLTF. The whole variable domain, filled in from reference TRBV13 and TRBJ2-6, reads AAGVIQSPRHLIKEKRETATLKCYPIPRHDTVYWYQQGPGQDPQFLISFYEKMQSDKGSIPDRFSAQQFSDYHSELNMSSLELGDSALYFCASSLSSRNEANVLTFGAGSRLTVL.

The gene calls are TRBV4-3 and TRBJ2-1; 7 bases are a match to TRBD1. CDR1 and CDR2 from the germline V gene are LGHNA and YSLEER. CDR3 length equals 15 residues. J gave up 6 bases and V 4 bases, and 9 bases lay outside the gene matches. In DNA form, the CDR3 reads TGCGCCAGCAGCCGGGGACAGCGAACGTCCAATGAGCAGTTCTTC. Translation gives CASSRGQRTSNEQFF.

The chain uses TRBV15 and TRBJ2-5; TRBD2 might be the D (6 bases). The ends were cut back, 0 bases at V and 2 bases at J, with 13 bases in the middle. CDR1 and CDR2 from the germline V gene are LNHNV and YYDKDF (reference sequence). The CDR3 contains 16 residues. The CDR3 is CATSRDGVGGQETQYF. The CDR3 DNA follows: TGTGCCACCAGCAGAGATGGGGTTGGGGGGCAAGAGACCCAGTACTTC.

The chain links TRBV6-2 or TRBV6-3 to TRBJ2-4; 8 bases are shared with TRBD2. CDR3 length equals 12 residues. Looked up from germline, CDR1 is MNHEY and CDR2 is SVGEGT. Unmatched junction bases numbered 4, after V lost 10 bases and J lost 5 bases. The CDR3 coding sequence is TGTGCCACCCGGCGGGAGGAAAACATTCAGTACTTC. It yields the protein CATRREENIQYF.

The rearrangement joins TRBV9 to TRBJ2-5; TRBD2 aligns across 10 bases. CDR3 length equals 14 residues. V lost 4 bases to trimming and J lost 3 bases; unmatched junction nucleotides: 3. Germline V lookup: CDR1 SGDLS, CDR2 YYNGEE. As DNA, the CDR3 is TGTGCCAGCAGCATTACTAGCGGGGAAGAGACCCAGTACTTC. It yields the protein CASSITSGEETQYF. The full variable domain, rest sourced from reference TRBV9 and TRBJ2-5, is DSGVTQTPKHLITATGQRVTLRCSPRSGDLSVYWYQQSLDQGLQFLIQYYNGEERAKGNILERFSAQQFPDLHSELNLSSLELGDSALYFCASSITSGEETQYFGPGTRLLVL.

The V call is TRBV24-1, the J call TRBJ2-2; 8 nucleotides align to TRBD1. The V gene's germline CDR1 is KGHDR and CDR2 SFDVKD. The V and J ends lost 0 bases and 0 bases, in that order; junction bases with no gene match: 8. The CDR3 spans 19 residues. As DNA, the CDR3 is TGTGCCACCAGTGATTTGCGTATGGACAGGGTCCCGAACACCGGGGAGCTGTTTTTT. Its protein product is CATSDLRMDRVPNTGELFF.